This TCR beta chain was retrieved from a study of long-term antiretroviral therapy in people with HIV. Study-level results: Despite increasing after ART, diversity remained lower than that of transplant donor controls.

The V and J ends lost 0 bases and 2 bases, in that order; junction bases with no gene match: 0. CDR3 size: 15 residues. Concerning this clone itself: Antigen: not known.

Per individual, the PBMC samples numbered at least one pre-ART and at least two post-ART. Clinicians in the United States treated all participants with HIV. Survey-level resolution applied to immunoSEQ assay v3.0. Only in-frame clones appear in the TCRdb table, and some are missing; sequencing was by immunoSEQ multiplex PCR. The sample lists about 30,000 clones; around nine tenths were seen once. This sequence originates from a woman between 18 and 29 years old with HIV. The sequencing here drew on unsorted PBMCs, taken 0.5 years after starting antiretroviral therapy. The rearrangement uses TRBV23-1 and TRBJ2-7; 11 bases match TRBD2. TRBV23-1 is given ORF status, its function remaining uncertain. The CDR3 DNA sequence: TGCGCCAGCAGTCAATCTAGCGGGAGGGCCTACGAGCAGTACTTC. It codes for CASSQSSGRAYEQYF.